Below, 26 T cell receptor beta chains from the same sample are listed, as sequenced in a study of Tregs in tolerant kidney transplant recipients. Recipients received nonmyeloablative bone marrow transplants from related graft donors, with transient mixed chimerism. Sequencing was performed with immunoSEQ multiplex PCR; in TCRdb, only in-frame clones are kept and a portion is missing. The sample holds under 3,000 clones. This specimen consisted of CD8+ T cells from blood (PBMCs), obtained 6 months after the transplant. These TCRs come from a human patient who received a combined kidney and bone marrow transplant. The graft donor may account for some of the T cells.

As concerns this clone: Sequencing ends 3 residues short of the CDR3 end; the germline J gene provides the rest. The chain recombines TRBV20-1 with TRBJ1-6; 11 bases fit TRBD1. CDR3 length: 17 residues. Germline-derived CDR1 and CDR2 are DFQATT and SNEGSKA (reference sequence). The V segment lost 6 bases and the J segment 0 bases; nucleotides outside the gene matches: 7. This chain's CDR3 is CSARDRGGSSYNSPLHF. The sequenced part of the CDR3 DNA is TGCAGTGCACGGGACAGGGGGGGAAGCTCCTATAATTCACCC.

Details on this clone: The CDR3 is cut off 3 residues early in the read; its end comes from the germline J gene. This chain joins TRBV7-2 and TRBJ2-7; D ambiguous. Deletions cut 0 bases from V and 1 base from J, with 7 bases between. The germline V gene has CDR1 SGHTA and CDR2 FQGNSA. This CDR3 spans 14 amino acids. The covered CDR3 bases are TGTGCCAGCAGCTTAGCCTCAGCGTCCTACGAG. This translates into CASSLASASYE. The full-length CDR3 reads as CASSLASASYEQYF.

Turning to this clone: The missing CDR3 end, 3 residues past where the read stops, is filled in from the germline J gene. The rearrangement joins TRBV27 to TRBJ1-6, with D unresolved. Germline V gene lookup returns CDR1 MNHEY and CDR2 SMNVEV (reference sequence). Trimming removed 6 bases from V and 7 bases from J, with 22 bases in between. The CDR3 sequence is 17 residues long. The CDR3: CASRSTGSGSRNSPLHF. The CDR3 DNA, read in part, is TGTGCCAGCAGGTCGACGGGGAGCGGGTCCAGGAATTCACCC.

Comments on this clone: From the germline J gene comes the end of the CDR3, since the read stops 3 residues before it. The chain links TRBV5-4 to TRBJ2-7, with TRBD1 matching over 7 bases. Germline lookup yields CDR1 SGHNT and CDR2 YYREEE (reference sequence). V gave up 5 bases and J gave up 5 bases; unmatched junction bases: 10. The CDR3 is 14 amino acids. CDR3 in amino acids: CASRRGPGGHEQYF. The part of the CDR3 DNA that was read is TGTGCCAGCAGAAGGGGGCCCGGAGGACACGAG.

According to its frequency, this clone is medium-sized (0.01 to 0.1%). The sequenced fragment ends 3 residues before the CDR3 boundary, so the rest is inferred from the germline J gene. The gene calls are TRBV6-2 or TRBV6-3 and TRBJ2-5; 11 bases fit TRBD2. With 2 bases clipped from V and 2 bases from J, the junction kept 7 bases outside the gene matches. The germline V gene encodes CDR1 MNHEY and CDR2 SVGEGT. This CDR3 comprises 17 residues. CDR3 residues: CASSYAITSGGQETQYF. The sequenced CDR3 bases are TGTGCCAGCAGTTACGCTATCACTAGCGGGGGACAAGAGACC.

In the case of this clone: The read terminates 3 residues ahead of where the CDR3 ends, so the germline J gene completes it. The chain employs TRBV4-2 and TRBJ2-7; 8 bases agree with TRBD1. J was trimmed by 6 bases and V by 0 bases; bases with no gene match: 7. The germline gives CDR1 LGHNA, CDR2 YNFKEQ. This CDR3 has 15 amino acids. CDR3 sequence reads: CASSQDLTGGFEQYF. The CDR3 bases that were read are TGTGCCAGCAGCCAAGATCTAACAGGGGGATTCGAG.

A word on this clone: Read data end 3 residues before the CDR3 end; the end is taken from the germline J gene. The genes are TRBV13 and TRBJ2-3; D might be TRBD2 (5 bases). The CDR3 length is 16 residues. V was clipped by 2 bases and J by 2 bases, with 14 bases between them. Germline V gives CDR1 PRHDT, CDR2 FYEKMQ (reference sequence). CDR3 DNA (partial): TGTGCCAGCAGCTTACTTGCGGGCGGTTACACAGATACG. It translates to CASSLLAGGYTDT. The complete CDR3 reads CASSLLAGGYTDTQYF.

Remarks on this clone: The read terminates 3 residues before the CDR3 end, so the remaining end is supplied by the germline J gene. This chain links TRBV19 with TRBJ1-1; D gene ambiguous. The germline CDR1 and CDR2 sequences are LNHDA and SQIVND (reference sequence). This CDR3 is built from 14 residues. Trimming cost V 3 bases and J 0 bases, with 8 bases left between them. The covered CDR3 bases are TGTGCCAGTAGTATGGGCAGCATGAACACTGAA. Translation: CASSMGSMNTE. The full CDR3 sequence reads CASSMGSMNTEAFF.

About this clone: The read comes to an end 3 residues before the CDR3 does, leaving the germline J gene to fill in the end. This chain joins TRBV4-1 and TRBJ1-1, with a weak D call TRBD1 (5 bases). Germline lookup yields CDR1 MGHRA and CDR2 YSYEKL. This CDR3 contains 13 residues. V was clipped by 4 bases and J by 4 bases, with 10 bases between them. The CDR3 protein is CASSRVGVTEAFF. The DNA read from the CDR3 is TGCGCCAGCAGCCGTGTAGGGGTCACTGAA.

In the case of this clone: The read finishes 3 residues shy of the CDR3 end, and the germline J gene is used to complete it. This sequence joins TRBV2 and TRBJ2-5, with TRBD1 as a possible D gene (5 bases). CDR3 length equals 12 residues. The V and J ends lost 7 bases and 0 bases respectively, with 6 bases between them. Germline CDR1 SNHLY, CDR2 FYNNEI. The sequenced CDR3 bases are TGTGCCAGCATCAGGGACCAAGAGACC. This codes for CASIRDQET. The full CDR3 protein reads CASIRDQETQYF.

With respect to this clone: The sequenced fragment ends 3 residues before the CDR3 boundary, so the rest is inferred from the germline J gene. V is TRBV6-1 and J is TRBJ2-7, with D maybe TRBD2 (6 bases). CDR3 size: 14 residues. V shed 4 bases and J shed 3 bases, with 13 bases lying between them. Germline V gene lookup returns CDR1 MNHNS and CDR2 SASEGT. CDR3 DNA (partial): TGTGCCAGCAGTGCGGGGGTTGAGTTCTACGAG. Protein sequence: CASSAGVEFYE. The full CDR3 protein reads CASSAGVEFYEQYF.

As for this clone: The read falls 3 residues short of the CDR3 end, and the missing part is taken from the germline J gene. V gene TRBV5-1 combines with J gene TRBJ2-7; a weak D match, TRBD2 (6 bases). Germline V lookup: CDR1 SGHRS, CDR2 YFSETQ. This CDR3 contains 14 residues. Trimming took off 3 bases at V and 5 bases at J, with 15 bases between the two ends. Partial CDR3 DNA: TGCGCCAGCAGCTCCCTGACTGGGGGGAACGAG. This sequence encodes CASSSLTGGNE. The full CDR3 is CASSSLTGGNEQYF.

Of note for this clone: The read stops 3 residues short of the end of the CDR3; the missing end is completed from the germline J gene. The chain combines TRBV12-3 or TRBV12-4 with TRBJ1-2; D not certain. The CDR3 loop spans 14 amino acids. The V end lost 1 base, the J end lost 1 base, and 7 bases lay between the germline ends. CDR3 residues: CASSLELINYGYTF. The DNA read from the CDR3 is TGTGCCAGCAGTTTAGAACTGATTAACTATGGC.

This clone is deemed medium-sized by its frequency. The CDR3 extends 3 residues past the end of the read, so its final part is completed from the germline J gene. The rearrangement links TRBV7-9 to TRBJ1-5; D perhaps matches TRBD1 (6 bases). The V end lost 4 bases, the J end lost 5 bases, and 15 bases lay between the germline ends. In germline, CDR1 is SEHNR, CDR2 FQNEAQ (reference sequence). The CDR3 contains 15 residues. The CDR3 bases that were read are TGTGCCAGCAGCTCACACTTGCCAGGGGATCAGCCC. It encodes CASSSHLPGDQP. The complete CDR3 reads CASSSHLPGDQPQHF.

Concerning this clone itself: The read comes to an end 3 residues before the CDR3 does, leaving the germline J gene to fill in the end. The genes are TRBV2 and TRBJ1-3, with D possibly TRBD1 on 5 matching bases. Germline assignment: CDR1 SNHLY and CDR2 FYNNEI. V was cut by 2 bases and J by 5 bases, with 16 bases left in between. CDR3 length equals 16 residues. The CDR3 protein is CASSEPKQGSRNTIYF. The DNA read from the CDR3 is TGTGCCAGCAGTGAACCAAAGCAGGGAAGCAGAAACACC.

A note on this clone: The read gets to within 3 residues of the CDR3 end, and the germline J gene fills in the rest. The chain joins TRBV27 to TRBJ2-3; D gene uncertain. Trimming removed 4 bases from V and 2 bases from J, with 10 bases in between. The CDR3 loop spans 14 amino acids. CDR1 and CDR2 (germline): MNHEY, SMNVEV (reference sequence). The DNA read from the CDR3 is TGTGCCAGCAGTTCCGTTGCGGTCACAGATACG. Protein: CASSSVAVTDT. In full, the CDR3 reads CASSSVAVTDTQYF.

A word on this clone: The DNA ends 3 residues before the CDR3 does, and the rest of the CDR3 is filled in from the germline J gene. The chain couples TRBV7-9 to TRBJ2-7; 8 bases align to TRBD2. V lost 6 bases to trimming and J lost 5 bases; unmatched junction nucleotides: 12. CDR1 is SEHNR and CDR2 is FQNEAQ in the germline V gene (reference sequence). The CDR3 has 15 amino acids. Partial CDR3 DNA: TGTGCCAGCAGTCAAGGACTAGCTCTGTCCCACGAG. This sequence encodes CASSQGLALSHE. The CDR3 in full is CASSQGLALSHEQYF.

About this clone: The read halts 3 residues ahead of the CDR3 end, with the missing end drawn from the germline J gene. The V gene is TRBV11-2, the J gene TRBJ1-2, with D uncertain. Trimming took off 5 bases at V and 5 bases at J, with 15 bases between the two ends. The CDR3 totals 14 residues. Germline CDR1 reads SGHAT; CDR2 reads FQNNGV. The sequenced CDR3 bases are TGTGCCAGCAGCCGAACGGAGGGCAAATATGGC. It translates to CASSRTEGKYG. The whole CDR3 sequence is CASSRTEGKYGYTF.

On this clone: The CDR3 end is not reached by the read, which stops 3 residues before it; the germline J gene fills it in. The rearrangement joins TRBV30 to TRBJ2-1; 7 positions match TRBD1. Trimming at V came to 3 bases and at J to 4 bases, leaving 12 bases not matched to a gene. In germline, CDR1 is GTSNPN, CDR2 SVGIG (reference sequence). The CDR3 is made up of 16 amino acids. The part of the CDR3 DNA that was read is TGTGCCTGGAGGGGGACAGCTGAAGTGGGGTACAATGAG. It is translated as CAWRGTAEVGYNE. The full CDR3 protein is CAWRGTAEVGYNEQFF.

On this clone itself: Read sequence stops 3 residues before the CDR3 end, and the germline J gene provides the missing end. This chain links TRBV5-6 with TRBJ2-7; a possible D gene is TRBD2 (5 bases). Trimming pared 2 bases from V and 3 bases from J, leaving 9 bases between. The CDR3 has 13 residues. The germline CDR1 and CDR2 sequences are SGHDT and YYEEEE. CDR3 sequence reads: CASSFRGLYEQYF. The CDR3 bases that were read are TGTGCCAGCAGCTTCAGAGGGCTCTACGAG.

Note on this clone: The read falls 3 residues short of the CDR3 end, and the missing part is taken from the germline J gene. The sample contains more than one DNA sequence encoding this CDR3. This chain links TRBV9 with TRBJ2-1; D remains unclear. Per the germline V gene, CDR1 is SGDLS and CDR2 is YYNGEE. Trimming stripped 0 bases from V and 4 bases from J, with 5 bases between. The CDR3 has 13 amino acids. The part of the CDR3 DNA that was read is TGTGCCAGCAGCGTAGAAGGGTACAATGAG. Its protein product is CASSVEGYNE. The whole CDR3 protein reads CASSVEGYNEQFF.

In regard to this clone: Coverage ceases 3 residues before the CDR3 finishes, and the germline J gene fills in the end. The chain carries TRBV2 and TRBJ2-7; 10 bases map to TRBD2. Germline values: CDR1 SNHLY, CDR2 FYNNEI. CDR3 length: 14 amino acids. V was clipped by 6 bases and J by 5 bases; unmatched bases: 7. The covered CDR3 bases are TGTGCCAGCAGGGAACTAGCGGGACCCAACGAG. Translation gives CASRELAGPNE. From start to end, the CDR3 is CASRELAGPNEQYF.

Concerning this clone itself: The CDR3 end lies 3 residues beyond the end of the read and is filled in from the germline J gene. The chain has TRBV9 and TRBJ2-7; TRBD2 matches at 12 bases. The V and J ends lost 3 bases and 3 bases, in that order; junction bases with no gene match: 4. The germline V gene has CDR1 SGDLS and CDR2 YYNGEE. The CDR3 has 15 amino acids. The CDR3 DNA, read in part, is TGTGCCAGCAGCGCAGAGGGACTAGCGGGCTACGAG. Amino acids: CASSAEGLAGYE. The whole CDR3 protein is CASSAEGLAGYEQYF. The full variable domain, in which reference TRBV9 and TRBJ2-7 provide the parts outside the CDR3, is DSGVTQTPKHLITATGQRVTLRCSPRSGDLSVYWYQQSLDQGLQFLIQYYNGEERAKGNILERFSAQQFPDLHSELNLSSLELGDSALYFCASSAEGLAGYEQYFGPGTRLTVT.

By frequency, this clone is medium-sized. With the read ending 3 residues before the CDR3 end, the germline J gene is used to fill in that end. The gene calls are TRBV29-1 and TRBJ1-1; D is possibly TRBD1 (5 bases). Trimming shortened V by 4 bases and J by 1 base, and 7 bases separated the two germline ends. CDR1 and CDR2 (germline): SQVTM, ANQGSEA. The CDR3 loop spans 12 amino acids. The CDR3 reads CSVGQSNTEAFF. Partial CDR3 DNA: TGCAGCGTTGGACAGTCGAACACTGAA.

Note on this clone: With the read ending 3 residues before the CDR3 end, the germline J gene is used to fill in that end. J is TRBJ2-1 and V is TRBV4-1; 11 bases agree with TRBD2. J lost 5 bases, V lost 5 bases, and 2 bases had no gene match. Germline V lookup: CDR1 MGHRA, CDR2 YSYEKL. This CDR3 is 14 amino acids long. The covered CDR3 bases are TGCGCCAGCAGCTCGACTAGCGGGAACAATGAG. It codes for CASSSTSGNNE. The full CDR3 protein is CASSSTSGNNEQFF.

About this clone itself: The CDR3 goes on 3 residues after the read ends, and that part is filled in from the germline J gene. The gene calls are TRBV2 and TRBJ2-4, with 12 bases aligning to TRBD2. There are 16 residues in the CDR3. From germline, CDR1 is SNHLY and CDR2 FYNNEI. The sequenced CDR3 bases are TGTGCCAGCAGTGATTCTAGCGGGAGGGGTTTTCTTAGT. This gives the protein CASSDSSGRGFLS. The CDR3 reads in full as CASSDSSGRGFLSQYF.